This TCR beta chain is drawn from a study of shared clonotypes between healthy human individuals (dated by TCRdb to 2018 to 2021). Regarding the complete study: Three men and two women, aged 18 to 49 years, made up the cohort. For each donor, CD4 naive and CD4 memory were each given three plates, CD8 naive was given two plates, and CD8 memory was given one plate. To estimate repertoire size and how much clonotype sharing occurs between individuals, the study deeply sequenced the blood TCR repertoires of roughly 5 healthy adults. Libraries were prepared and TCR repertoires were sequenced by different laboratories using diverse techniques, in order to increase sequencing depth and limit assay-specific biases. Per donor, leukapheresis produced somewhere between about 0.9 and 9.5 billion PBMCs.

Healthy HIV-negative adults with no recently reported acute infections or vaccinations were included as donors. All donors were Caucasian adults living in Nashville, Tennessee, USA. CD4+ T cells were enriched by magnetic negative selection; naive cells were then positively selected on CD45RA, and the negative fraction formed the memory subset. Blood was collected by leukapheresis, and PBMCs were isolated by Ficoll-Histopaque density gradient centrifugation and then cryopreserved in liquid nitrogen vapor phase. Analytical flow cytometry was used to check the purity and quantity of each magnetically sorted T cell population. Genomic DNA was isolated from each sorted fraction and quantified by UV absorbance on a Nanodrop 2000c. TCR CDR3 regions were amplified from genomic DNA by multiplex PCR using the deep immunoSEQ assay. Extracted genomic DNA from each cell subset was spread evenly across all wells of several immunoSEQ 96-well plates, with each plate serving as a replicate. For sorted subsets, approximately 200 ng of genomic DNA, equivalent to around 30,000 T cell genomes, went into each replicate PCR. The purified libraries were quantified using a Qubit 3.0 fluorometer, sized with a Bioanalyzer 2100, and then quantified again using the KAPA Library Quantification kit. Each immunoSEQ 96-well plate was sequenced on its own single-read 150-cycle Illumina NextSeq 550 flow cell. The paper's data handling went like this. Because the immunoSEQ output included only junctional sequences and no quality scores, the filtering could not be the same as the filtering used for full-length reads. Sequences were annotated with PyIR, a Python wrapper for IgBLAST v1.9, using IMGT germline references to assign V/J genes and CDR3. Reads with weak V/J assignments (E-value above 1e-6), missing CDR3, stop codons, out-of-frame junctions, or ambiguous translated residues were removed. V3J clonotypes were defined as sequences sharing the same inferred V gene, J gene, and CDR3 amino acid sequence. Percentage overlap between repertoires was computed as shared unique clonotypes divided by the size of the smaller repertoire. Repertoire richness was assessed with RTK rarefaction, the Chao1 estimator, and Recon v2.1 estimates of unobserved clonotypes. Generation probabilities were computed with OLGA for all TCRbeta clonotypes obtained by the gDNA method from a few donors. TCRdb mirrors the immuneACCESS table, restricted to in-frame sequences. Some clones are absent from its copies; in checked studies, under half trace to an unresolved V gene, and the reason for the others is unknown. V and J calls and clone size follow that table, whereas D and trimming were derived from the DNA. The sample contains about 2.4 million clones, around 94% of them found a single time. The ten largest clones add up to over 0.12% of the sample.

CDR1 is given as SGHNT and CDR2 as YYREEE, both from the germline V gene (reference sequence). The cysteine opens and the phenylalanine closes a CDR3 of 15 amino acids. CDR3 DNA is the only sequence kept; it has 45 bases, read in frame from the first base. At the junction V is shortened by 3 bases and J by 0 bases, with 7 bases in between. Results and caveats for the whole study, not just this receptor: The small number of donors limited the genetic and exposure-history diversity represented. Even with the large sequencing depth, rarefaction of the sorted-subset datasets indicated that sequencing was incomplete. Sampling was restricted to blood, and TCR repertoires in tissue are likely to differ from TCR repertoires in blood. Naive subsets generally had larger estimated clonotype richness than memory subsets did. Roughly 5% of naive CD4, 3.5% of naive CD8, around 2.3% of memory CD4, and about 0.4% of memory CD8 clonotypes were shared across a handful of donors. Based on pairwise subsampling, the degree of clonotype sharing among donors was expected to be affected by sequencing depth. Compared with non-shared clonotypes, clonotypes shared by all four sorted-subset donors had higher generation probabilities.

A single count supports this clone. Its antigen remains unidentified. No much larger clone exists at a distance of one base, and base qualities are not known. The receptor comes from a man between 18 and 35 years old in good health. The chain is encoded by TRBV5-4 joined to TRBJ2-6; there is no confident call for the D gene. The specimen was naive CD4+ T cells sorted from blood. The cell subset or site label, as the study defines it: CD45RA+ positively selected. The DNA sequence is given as TGTGCCAGCAGCTGGGATAGCTCTGGGGCCAACGTCCTGACTTTC. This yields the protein CASSWDSSGANVLTF.